Presented here are 28 T cell receptor beta chains from one specimen sequenced in a study of cytomegalovirus exposure and HLA in healthy donors. A multiplex PCR was run with 60 Vbeta primers and 13 Jbeta primers. Assay used: immunoSEQ multiplex PCR; TCRdb lists only in-frame clones, some missing. The sample data list about 88,000 clones. What was sequenced was PBMCs. The receptors were sampled from a girl aged 10-17 years in good health and CMV-seropositive.

CDR3 protein: CASSLGGRGTDTQYF. The CDR3 bases are TGCGCCAGCAGCTTGGGGGGGCGCGGGACAGATACGCAGTATTTT. This sequence joins TRBV5-1 and TRBJ2-3; D possibly corresponds to TRBD1 (6 bases). V was clipped by 0 bases and J by 3 bases, with 11 bases between them. The CDR3 length is 15 residues. In germline, CDR1 is SGHRS, CDR2 YFSETQ.

The J gene is TRBJ1-4, the V gene TRBV18; 10 nucleotides agree with TRBD1. The CDR3 sequence is 17 residues long. Trimming took 3 bases from V and 4 from J; bases not matched to a gene: 8. The germline gives CDR1 KGHSH, CDR2 LQKENI. As DNA, the CDR3 is TGTGCCAGCTCACCCGAGGGGACAGGGGATATTAATGAAAAACTGTTTTTT. Translated, it gives CASSPEGTGDINEKLFF.

The V gene is TRBV28, the J gene TRBJ2-7; TRBD2 agrees at 11 bases. Losses at the gene ends were 10 bases for V and 4 bases for J; bases not matched to a gene: 9. The CDR3 spans 14 residues. Germline lookup yields CDR1 MDHEN and CDR2 SYDVKM. CDR3 amino acids: CAIASGGIPYEQYV. The CDR3 nucleotides are TGTGCCATCGCTAGCGGGGGGATCCCTTACGAGCAGTACGTC.

CDR3 sequence: CASRGVGQGVYEQYF. The CDR3 DNA reads as TGTGCCAGCAGGGGAGTTGGACAGGGTGTGTACGAGCAGTACTTC. The J gene is TRBJ2-7, the V gene TRBV6-5, with 8 positions matching TRBD1. The CDR3 spans 15 residues. With V trimmed by 6 bases and J by 4 bases, 11 bases remained unmatched. CDR1 is MNHEY, CDR2 SVGAGI, per germline.

V is TRBV4-2 and J is TRBJ1-5; D ambiguous. With 0 bases removed from V and 7 bases from J, the gap between germline ends came to 19 bases. The CDR3 is made up of 17 amino acids. From germline, CDR1 is LGHNA and CDR2 YNFKEQ. In DNA form, the CDR3 reads TGTGCCAGCAGCCAAGACCCCGATTCCACTCTAGCCCAGCCCCAGCATTTT. Its translation: CASSQDPDSTLAQPQHF.

The chain joins TRBV5-4 to TRBJ1-1, with a weak D call TRBD1 (6 bases). Germline V lookup: CDR1 SGHNT, CDR2 YYREEE (reference sequence). Trimming stripped 6 bases from V and 1 base from J, with 10 bases between. This CDR3 is built from 13 residues. This CDR3 is CASTLDRNTEAFF. The DNA of the CDR3 is TGTGCCAGCACCCTGGACAGGAACACTGAAGCTTTCTTT.

The chain recombines TRBV5-6 with TRBJ2-5; perhaps TRBD2 as D (6 bases). The CDR3 is made up of 15 amino acids. The germline V gene has CDR1 SGHDT and CDR2 YYEEEE. Deletions cut 3 bases from V and 0 bases from J, with 12 bases between. The CDR3 reads CASSYPGEYQETQYF. CDR3 in DNA: TGTGCCAGCAGCTATCCGGGGGAGTACCAAGAGACCCAGTACTTC.

CDR3 sequence: CASSYGEVSNQPQHF. CDR3 nucleotides: TGTGCCAGCAGTTATGGGGAGGTGAGCAATCAGCCCCAGCATTTT. This sequence joins TRBV6-6 and TRBJ1-5; D call uncertain. The CDR3 has 15 residues. With 3 bases removed from V and 1 base from J, the gap between germline ends came to 10 bases. Germline V lookup: CDR1 MNHNY, CDR2 SVGAGI (reference sequence).

The J gene is TRBJ2-7, the V gene TRBV7-6; a possible D gene is TRBD2 (6 bases). This CDR3 comprises 14 residues. The V gene's germline CDR1 is SGHVS and CDR2 FNYEAQ. V lost 4 bases, J lost 7 bases, and 17 bases lay in between. The CDR3 here is CASSSTDGGREQYF. The CDR3 DNA follows: TGTGCCAGCAGCTCCACGGACGGGGGACGAGAGCAGTACTTC.

The chain links TRBV7-2 to TRBJ2-2; 12 bases align to TRBD1. Germline assignment: CDR1 SGHTA and CDR2 FQGNSA. J was trimmed by 6 bases and V by 3 bases; bases with no gene match: 5. The CDR3 contains 16 residues. Written as DNA, the CDR3 is TGTGCCAGCAGCTTTCCCCGGGACAGGGGGCCCGGGGAGCTGTTTTTT. Amino acid sequence: CASSFPRDRGPGELFF.

The V and J genes are TRBV9 and TRBJ1-6, with D perhaps TRBD1 (6 bases). CDR1 and CDR2 from the germline V gene are SGDLS and YYNGEE. The CDR3 is 13 amino acids. Trimming pared 4 bases from V and 7 bases from J, leaving 9 bases between. The CDR3 DNA sequence: TGTGCCAGCAGCCTTGGACAGAATTCACCCCTCCACTTT. Amino acid sequence: CASSLGQNSPLHF.

This rearrangement joins TRBV18 to TRBJ1-1; no clear D. This CDR3 is 16 amino acids long. The V gene lost 2 bases and the J gene lost 0 bases, with 13 bases spanning the gap. The V gene's germline CDR1 is KGHSH and CDR2 LQKENI. CDR3 sequence reads: CASSPIPSGMNTEAFF. Here the CDR3 DNA reads TGTGCCAGCTCACCAATCCCGTCGGGAATGAACACTGAAGCTTTCTTT. The full variable domain, with the rest looked up from reference TRBV18 and TRBJ1-1, is NAGVMQNPRHLVRRRGQEARLRCSPMKGHSHVYWYRQLPEEGLKFMVYLQKENIIDESGMPKERFSAEFPKEGPSILRIQQVVRGDSAAYFCASSPIPSGMNTEAFFGQGTRLTVV.

V is TRBV20-1 and J is TRBJ1-2; tentative D call: TRBD1 (5 bases). The CDR3 totals 11 residues. Trimming removed 1 base at V and 7 bases at J, with 7 bases between. Germline CDR1 reads DFQATT; CDR2 reads SNEGSKA (reference sequence). CDR3 nucleotides: TGCAGTGCTAGAGTCAGGGCTGGCTACACCTTC. Amino acid sequence: CSARVRAGYTF.

The CDR3 spells CASSSTTTASYEQYV. For the CDR3, the DNA is TGTGCCAGCAGCTCGACCACGACAGCCTCCTACGAGCAGTACGTC. The chain has TRBV5-6 and TRBJ2-7, with a tentative D call TRBD1 (5 bases). Germline V gene data show CDR1 as SGHDT and CDR2 as YYEEEE. The V and J ends lost 3 bases and 0 bases respectively, with 13 bases between them. The CDR3 runs 15 residues.

This sequence joins TRBV10-3 and TRBJ2-2; 7 nucleotides agree with TRBD1. This CDR3 region has 13 residues. Germline V CDR1 and CDR2: ENHRY, SYGVKD. With V trimmed by 6 bases and J by 4 bases, 2 bases remained unmatched. The CDR3: CAIRTGFTGELFF. DNA for the CDR3: TGTGCCATCAGGACAGGGTTCACCGGGGAGCTGTTTTTT.

The chain recombines TRBV19 with TRBJ2-1; TRBD2 might be the D (6 bases). This CDR3 region has 16 residues. Germline V gene lookup returns CDR1 LNHDA and CDR2 SQIVND (reference sequence). V lost 4 bases and J lost 5, with 18 bases in between. CDR3 nucleotides: TGTGCCAGTAGTACCCCCGGGACTGAAATTGACAATGAGCAGTTCTTC. It yields the protein CASSTPGTEIDNEQFF.

The chain couples TRBV5-1 to TRBJ1-1; D is undetermined. The CDR3 totals 14 residues. The ends were cut back, 2 bases at V and 1 base at J, with 9 bases in the middle. From germline, CDR1 is SGHRS and CDR2 YFSETQ. For the CDR3, the DNA is TGCGCCAGCAGCTTCAAGGCGGGGAACACTGAAGCTTTCTTT. Translating it yields CASSFKAGNTEAFF.

The chain carries TRBV7-3 and TRBJ1-1, with a weak D call TRBD1 (6 bases). Trimming stripped 5 bases from V and 1 base from J, with 8 bases between. The CDR3 length is 13 residues. The germline V gene has CDR1 SGHTA and CDR2 FQGTGA. The CDR3 loop is CASSRQENTEAFF. In DNA form, the CDR3 reads TGTGCCAGCAGCCGACAGGAGAACACTGAAGCTTTCTTT. Full variable domain (missing parts from reference TRBV7-3 and TRBJ1-1): GAGVSQTPSNKVTEKGKYVELRCDPISGHTALYWYRQSLGQGPEFLIYFQGTGAADDSGLPNDRFFAVRPEGSVSTLKIQRTERGDSAVYLCASSRQENTEAFFGQGTRLTVV.

This chain joins TRBV2 and TRBJ2-4; 8 nucleotides agree with TRBD1. The V gene end was trimmed by 6 bases and the J gene end by 6 bases; junction bases not matched to a gene: 7. The CDR3 is 14 residues long. Germline CDR1 and CDR2: SNHLY and FYNNEI. The CDR3 nucleotides read TGTGCCAGCAGGACCGGACAGGGCCGAAACATTCAGTACTTC. Its translation: CASRTGQGRNIQYF.

The V gene is TRBV9, the J gene TRBJ1-2; TRBD1 matches at 7 bases. This CDR3 has 16 residues. Trimming took 3 bases from V and 2 from J; bases not matched to a gene: 10. Per the germline V gene, CDR1 is SGDLS and CDR2 is YYNGEE. The chain's CDR3 is CASSAPLGTANYGYTF. The DNA of the CDR3 is TGTGCCAGCAGCGCTCCCCTAGGGACAGCAAACTATGGCTACACCTTC.

The chain combines TRBV7-2 with TRBJ2-1, with TRBD2 matching 16 bases. The CDR3 runs to 18 residues. Looked up from germline, CDR1 is SGHTA and CDR2 is FQGNSA. V lost 7 bases, J lost 7 bases, and 13 bases stayed unmatched. The CDR3 DNA follows: TGTGCCAGCACCCAGGGTCCGGGACTAGCGGGGGGGAGGAATGAGCAGTTCTTC. Protein sequence: CASTQGPGLAGGRNEQFF.

This chain joins TRBV4-1 and TRBJ1-2; 8 bases fit TRBD1. CDR1 MGHRA and CDR2 YSYEKL come from the germline V gene. CDR3 length equals 17 residues. V shed 4 bases, J shed 5 bases, and the junction held 15 bases outside the gene matches. The CDR3 DNA sequence: TGCGCCAGCAGCCGACCCCGGGACAGGTCAATCGGTTATGGCTACACCTTC. Protein: CASSRPRDRSIGYGYTF.

The V and J genes are TRBV9 and TRBJ1-1; tentatively, D is TRBD1 (6 bases). This CDR3 has 14 residues. The germline gives CDR1 SGDLS, CDR2 YYNGEE. V lost 4 bases and J 5 bases, leaving 15 bases between the germline ends. The CDR3 is CASSPKGGGTEAFF. The CDR3 region has the DNA TGTGCCAGCAGCCCAAAGGGGGGAGGGACTGAAGCTTTCTTT.

The chain combines TRBV5-1 with TRBJ2-2, with a possible D match to TRBD1 (5 bases). The V gene's germline CDR1 is SGHRS and CDR2 YFSETQ. The V gene lost 0 bases and the J gene lost 7 bases, with 10 bases spanning the gap. The CDR3 contains 14 residues. This CDR3 is CASSLAPGYGELFF. DNA of the CDR3: TGCGCCAGCAGCTTGGCGCCAGGGTACGGGGAGCTGTTTTTT.

The gene calls are TRBV5-1 and TRBJ2-5; tentative D call: TRBD1 (6 bases). This CDR3 has 14 residues. Trimming pared 3 bases from V and 5 bases from J, leaving 14 bases between. CDR1 is SGHRS and CDR2 is YFSETQ in the germline V gene. The CDR3 reads CASSWGTSLETQYF. The CDR3 DNA is TGCGCCAGCAGCTGGGGGACATCACTCGAGACCCAGTACTTC.

The rearrangement links TRBV9 to TRBJ2-7, with D tentatively TRBD1 (6 bases). In germline, CDR1 is SGDLS, CDR2 YYNGEE. This CDR3 region has 15 residues. Trimming pared 0 bases from V and 3 bases from J, leaving 13 bases between. CDR3 sequence (DNA): TGTGCCAGCAGCGTAGACACAGGGCTGGGCTACGAGCAGTACTTC. Its protein product is CASSVDTGLGYEQYF.

This chain joins TRBV28 and TRBJ1-5, with D possibly being TRBD1 (5 bases). Trimming removed 8 bases from V and 2 bases from J, with 16 bases in between. The CDR3 contains 15 residues. The germline CDR1 and CDR2 sequences are MDHEN and SYDVKM. DNA for the CDR3: TGTGCCAGCCAAAGAGTTCAGGGTCGCAATCAGCCCCAGCATTTT. It translates to CASQRVQGRNQPQHF. Full variable domain (missing parts from reference TRBV28 and TRBJ1-5): DVKVTQSSRYLVKRTGEKVFLECVQDMDHENMFWYRQDPGLGLRLIYFSYDVKMKEKGDIPEGYSVSREKKERFSLILESASTNQTSMYLCASQRVQGRNQPQHFGDGTRLSIL.

The rearrangement uses TRBV9 and TRBJ2-5, with 9 bases lining up with TRBD2. Unmatched junction bases numbered 8, after V lost 2 bases and J lost 3 bases. Germline V gene sequence: CDR1 SGDLS, CDR2 YYNGEE. The CDR3 runs to 16 residues. DNA for the CDR3: TGTGCCAGCAGCGTCGGGGTAGCGGGGGTTAAAGAGACCCAGTACTTC. Amino acids: CASSVGVAGVKETQYF.